Below, 26 T cell receptor beta chains from the same sample are listed, as sequenced in a study of blood T cell repertoires in COVID-19. Sequencing was performed with immunoSEQ multiplex PCR; in TCRdb, only in-frame clones are kept and a portion is missing. The sample contains 390,000 or so clones, roughly 86% of which appear only once. Sequencing was carried out using peripheral blood. The receptors stem from a woman aged 25 to 39 with COVID-19, enrolled during active disease.

The J gene is TRBJ1-2, the V gene TRBV2; 11 positions match TRBD1. Germline values: CDR1 SNHLY, CDR2 FYNNEI. The CDR3 is 14 residues long. V dropped 5 bases and J dropped 4; count of bases not matched to a gene: 3. CDR3 in DNA: TGTGCCAGCAGTAAGGGACAGGGGGGCTATGGCTACACCTTC. It codes for CASSKGQGGYGYTF.

The rearrangement links TRBV19 to TRBJ2-3, with D possibly TRBD1 on 5 matching bases. This CDR3 comprises 15 residues. Germline CDR1 is LNHDA and CDR2 is SQIVND (reference sequence). V lost 2 bases, J lost 6 bases, and 15 bases lay in between. CDR3 coding DNA: TGTGCCAGTAGTATATCGAAAACCAAGGGGGATACGCAGTATTTT. Its protein product is CASSISKTKGDTQYF.

The chain has TRBV2 and TRBJ1-2; 8 bases align to TRBD1. The CDR3 is made up of 13 amino acids. Germline values: CDR1 SNHLY, CDR2 FYNNEI. V trimming: 6 bases; J trimming: 5 bases; junction bases outside the gene matches: 5. The CDR3 DNA sequence: TGTGCCAGCAGGGGGACAGGAGCTTATGGCTACACCTTC. Translated: CASRGTGAYGYTF.

V is TRBV2 and J is TRBJ2-7, with 7 bases identical to TRBD1. Trimming took 3 bases from V and 3 from J; bases not matched to a gene: 5. Germline V CDR1 and CDR2: SNHLY, FYNNEI. This CDR3 contains 14 residues. CDR3 protein: CASSDGRGIYEQYF. The DNA of the CDR3 is TGTGCCAGCAGTGACGGCAGGGGGATCTACGAGCAGTACTTC. Together with reference TRBV2 and TRBJ2-7, the CDR3 gives the full variable domain: EPEVTQTPSHQVTQMGQEVILRCVPISNHLYFYWYRQILGQKVEFLVSFYNNEISEKSEIFDDQFSVERPDGSNFTLKIRSTKLEDSAMYFCASSDGRGIYEQYFGPGTRLTVT.

V usage is TRBV4-2 and J usage is TRBJ1-5, with 9 nucleotides matching TRBD1. This CDR3 spans 17 amino acids. Germline V gene sequence: CDR1 LGHNA, CDR2 YNFKEQ. V gave up 1 base and J gave up 6 bases; unmatched junction bases: 10. The CDR3 DNA follows: TGTGCCAGCAGCCAAGGGACCGGGACAGGGCGTTTTCAGCCCCAGCATTTT. It specifies CASSQGTGTGRFQPQHF.

J is TRBJ2-6 and V is TRBV28; 8 positions match TRBD2. The ends lost 9 bases at V and 0 bases at J; junction bases unmatched: 10. The germline CDR1 and CDR2 sequences are MDHEN and SYDVKM. The CDR3 totals 17 residues. The CDR3 region has the DNA TGTGCCAGTGCTCTCCGGGGGGGAAGCTCTGGGGCCAACGTCCTGACTTTC. Its translation: CASALRGGSSGANVLTF.

The chain couples TRBV5-1 to TRBJ2-3; 7 bases map to TRBD2. The CDR3 has 15 amino acids. Germline V lookup: CDR1 SGHRS, CDR2 YFSETQ. V shed 4 bases, J shed 6 bases, and the junction held 11 bases outside the gene matches. The CDR3 region has the DNA TGCGCCAGCAGCATAGGACTAGGGACGCGGGATACGCAGTATTTT. It specifies CASSIGLGTRDTQYF.

The gene calls are TRBV28 and TRBJ1-1, with 7 bases lining up with TRBD1. The V gene's germline CDR1 is MDHEN and CDR2 SYDVKM. The trim removed 6 bases at V and 0 bases at J, leaving 10 bases unmatched. The CDR3 totals 16 residues. DNA of the CDR3: TGTGCCAGCAGCCCGACAGGGTTTGCCATGAACACTGAAGCTTTCTTT. Protein sequence: CASSPTGFAMNTEAFF.

In this sample, this clone turned up a few times. Additional DNA sequences in this sample encode the identical CDR3. V usage is TRBV6-5 and J usage is TRBJ2-7; no reliable D call. The CDR3 sequence is 14 residues long. From germline, CDR1 is MNHEY and CDR2 SVGAGI. Trimming cost V 2 bases and J 0 bases, with 8 bases left between them. CDR3: CASSYSYSSYEQYF. CDR3 sequence (DNA): TGTGCCAGCAGTTACAGCTATAGCTCCTACGAGCAGTACTTC.

The chain uses TRBV30 and TRBJ1-1; no firm D call. Trimming took 7 bases from V and 5 from J, leaving 11 bases between them. Germline lookup yields CDR1 GTSNPN and CDR2 SVGIG (reference sequence). The CDR3 covers 11 residues. The CDR3 protein is CASKGLTEAFF. Written as DNA, the CDR3 is TGTGCCTCTAAAGGACTGACTGAAGCTTTCTTT.

This clone was recorded only once. The chain links TRBV7-2 to TRBJ1-5; D is perhaps TRBD1 (6 bases). The ends were cut back, 6 bases at V and 3 bases at J, with 21 bases in the middle. The CDR3 runs 17 residues. Germline-derived CDR1 and CDR2 are SGHTA and FQGNSA. The CDR3 here is CASRPTGRVGPNQPQHF. The CDR3 bases are TGTGCCAGCAGACCAACAGGGAGGGTGGGCCCCAATCAGCCCCAGCATTTT. Variable domain in full (rest from reference TRBV7-2 and TRBJ1-5): GAGVSQSPSNKVTEKGKDVELRCDPISGHTALYWYRQSLGQGLEFLIYFQGNSAPDKSGLPSDRFSAERTGGSVSTLTIQRTQQEDSAVYLCASRPTGRVGPNQPQHFGDGTRLSIL.

The chain employs TRBV28 and TRBJ2-1; D is perhaps TRBD1 (6 bases). CDR3 length: 14 amino acids. V lost 5 bases to trimming and J lost 2 bases, with 10 bases between them. In germline, CDR1 is MDHEN, CDR2 SYDVKM. CDR3 residues: CASSPGQAYNEQFF. CDR3 DNA sequence: TGTGCCAGCAGTCCGGGACAAGCCTACAATGAGCAGTTCTTC.

The gene calls are TRBV5-5 and TRBJ2-6; TRBD1 is a possible D gene (6 bases). The V gene lost 4 bases and the J gene lost 3 bases, with 11 bases spanning the gap. Per the germline V gene, CDR1 is SGHKS and CDR2 is YYEKEE (reference sequence). This CDR3 is built from 15 residues. CDR3 residues: CASSVGAGGANVLTF. In nucleotides, the CDR3 is TGTGCCAGCAGCGTGGGGGCGGGTGGGGCCAACGTCCTGACTTTC. Based on the CDR3 plus reference TRBV5-5 and TRBJ2-6, the full variable domain is DAGVTQSPTHLIKTRGQQVTLRCSPISGHKSVSWYQQVLGQGPQFIFQYYEKEERGRGNFPDRFSARQFPNYSSELNVNALLLGDSALYLCASSVGAGGANVLTFGAGSRLTVL.

The chain joins TRBV5-4 to TRBJ2-7; 12 bases are a match to TRBD2. The CDR3 loop spans 13 amino acids. CDR1 and CDR2 from the germline V gene are SGHNT and YYREEE (reference sequence). Losses at the gene ends were 10 bases for V and 6 bases for J; bases not matched to a gene: 8. DNA of the CDR3: TGTGCCTTCCGACTAGCGGGAGTCTCCGAGCAGTACTTC. Amino acid sequence: CAFRLAGVSEQYF.

This clone has a single count. This rearrangement joins TRBV2 to TRBJ2-1, with 7 positions matching TRBD2. J gave up 3 bases and V 6 bases, and 8 bases lay outside the gene matches. This CDR3 region has 15 residues. Germline V gene data show CDR1 as SNHLY and CDR2 as FYNNEI. The CDR3 bases are TGTGCCAGCAGACTTCCGGGACTAATCTACAATGAGCAGTTCTTC. Translated: CASRLPGLIYNEQFF. Using reference TRBV2 and TRBJ2-1 for the parts outside the CDR3, the full variable domain is EPEVTQTPSHQVTQMGQEVILRCVPISNHLYFYWYRQILGQKVEFLVSFYNNEISEKSEIFDDQFSVERPDGSNFTLKIRSTKLEDSAMYFCASRLPGLIYNEQFFGPGTRLTVL.

This clone occurred once. The CDR3 coding sequence is TGTGCCAGCAGCGCTATTTCAGATACGCAGTATTTT. Its protein is CASSAISDTQYF. The chain is built from TRBV2 and TRBJ2-3; no definite D call. The CDR3 runs 12 residues. Germline CDR1 SNHLY, CDR2 FYNNEI. Trimming pared 6 bases from V and 4 bases from J, leaving 8 bases between.

The gene calls are TRBV29-1 and TRBJ2-4; D call uncertain. The CDR3 sequence is 12 residues long. Trimming removed 3 bases at V and 0 bases at J, with 3 bases between. CDR1 and CDR2 from the germline V gene are SQVTM and ANQGSEA. CDR3 DNA sequence: TGCAGCGTTGACTTAGCCAAAAACATTCAGTACTTC. It translates to CSVDLAKNIQYF. Drawing the rest from reference TRBV29-1 and TRBJ2-4, the complete variable domain is SAVISQKPSRDICQRGTSLTIQCQVDSQVTMMFWYRQQPGQSLTLIATANQGSEATYESGFVIDKFPISRPNLTFSTLTVSNMSPEDSSIYLCSVDLAKNIQYFGAGTRLSVL.

This clone was seen more than once but under ten times. The chain couples TRBV7-9 to TRBJ1-2; TRBD1 matches at 8 bases. Germline CDR1 and CDR2: SEHNR and FQNEAQ (reference sequence). This CDR3 contains 15 residues. The junction had 11 bases not matched to a gene; V was cut back by 4 bases and J by 7 bases. The CDR3 spells CASSYWTGTMGGYTF. CDR3 in DNA: TGTGCCAGCAGCTACTGGACAGGGACTATGGGTGGCTACACCTTC.

V usage is TRBV10-1 and J usage is TRBJ2-5; TRBD1 might be the D (5 bases). Germline CDR1 and CDR2: WNHNN and SYGVQD (reference sequence). The CDR3 length is 13 residues. V dropped 4 bases and J dropped 1 base, with 7 bases sitting between them. CDR3 in DNA: TGCGCCAGCAGTGTAGGGGTCCAAGAGACCCAGTACTTC. Its protein product is CASSVGVQETQYF.

V gene TRBV5-1 combines with J gene TRBJ2-7; 7 bases match TRBD2. The CDR3 spans 15 residues. Trimming removed 5 bases from V and 7 bases from J; junction bases left unmatched: 15. In germline, CDR1 is SGHRS, CDR2 YFSETQ. CDR3: CASRSGVLAAREQYF. In DNA, the CDR3 is TGCGCCAGCAGGTCTGGGGTTCTAGCGGCGAGGGAGCAGTACTTC.

The gene calls are TRBV24-1 and TRBJ1-5; 7 bases map to TRBD1. The CDR3 runs 16 residues. The J segment lost 4 bases and the V segment lost 3 bases, leaving 8 bases of the junction unmatched. Germline CDR1 is KGHDR and CDR2 is SFDVKD. Here the CDR3 reads CATSDRNRGRNQPQHF. The CDR3 DNA follows: TGTGCCACCAGTGATCGTAACAGGGGACGGAATCAGCCCCAGCATTTT.

V and J are TRBV19 and TRBJ2-1; D may be TRBD1 (6 bases). Germline CDR1 LNHDA, CDR2 SQIVND (reference sequence). The CDR3 consists of 15 residues. V shed 6 bases and J shed 1 base, with 13 bases lying between them. The CDR3 nucleotides read TGTGCCAGTAGGCAAAATCAGGGGTCCTACAATGAGCAGTTCTTC. This encodes CASRQNQGSYNEQFF. Combining the CDR3 with reference TRBV19 and TRBJ2-1 gives the whole variable domain DGGITQSPKYLFRKEGQNVTLSCEQNLNHDAMYWYRQDPGQGLRLIYYSQIVNDFQKGDIAEGYSVSREKKESFPLTVTSAQKNPTAFYLCASRQNQGSYNEQFFGPGTRLTVL.

This chain uses TRBV7-6 with TRBJ2-3, with 12 bases fitting TRBD2. V lost 0 bases, J lost 5 bases, and 3 bases stayed unmatched. Germline V lookup: CDR1 SGHVS, CDR2 FNYEAQ. This CDR3 is built from 16 residues. The CDR3 region is CASSLARLAGVDTQYF. The CDR3 nucleotides read TGTGCCAGCAGCTTAGCCAGACTAGCGGGAGTAGATACGCAGTATTTT.

The chain has TRBV6-2 or TRBV6-3 and TRBJ2-1, with D tentatively TRBD2 (5 bases). The V end lost 5 bases, the J end lost 4 bases, and 12 bases lay between the germline ends. The CDR3 covers 14 residues. In germline, CDR1 is MNHEY, CDR2 SVGEGT. The CDR3 protein is CASSKFGVYNEQFF. The CDR3 DNA reads TGTGCCAGCAGTAAGTTCGGGGTATACAATGAGCAGTTCTTC.

With respect to this clone: This same CDR3 is encoded by further DNA sequences in the sample. The CDR3 reads CASSLQGDVTEAFF. CDR3 coding DNA: TGTGCCAGCAGCTTACAGGGGGACGTCACTGAAGCTTTCTTT. J is TRBJ1-1 and V is TRBV2, with 8 positions matching TRBD1. CDR1 is SNHLY, CDR2 FYNNEI, per germline. This CDR3 is 14 amino acids long. V gave up 6 bases and J gave up 4 bases; unmatched junction bases: 7.

J is TRBJ2-3 and V is TRBV7-6; 9 positions match TRBD2. The CDR3 length is 15 residues. V was pared by 5 bases and J by 8 bases, with 11 bases of the junction left unmatched. CDR1 is SGHVS, CDR2 FNYEAQ, per germline. The CDR3 loop reads CASSPEVAGVGTQYF. CDR3 DNA: TGTGCCAGCAGCCCTGAAGTAGCGGGAGTTGGTACGCAGTATTTT.